This entry is about one T cell receptor (beta chain). Its recognized antigen is unknown. Per-nucleotide qualities are absent, and no much larger clonotype sits a single base away. TCRbeta CDR3 regions were amplified from genomic DNA using the immunoSEQ Assay, a bias-controlled multiplex PCR. On the study's bioinformatics: The number of nucleated cells in each sample was estimated from the amplification of reference gene primers within the assay. Sequence reads were collapsed and filtered to measure the absolute abundance of every unique TCRbeta CDR3 rearrangement. For each sample, productive Simpson clonality was calculated as the square root of Simpson's diversity index across productive rearrangements. What TCRdb holds here is the immuneACCESS table cut down to in-frame rearrangements. Part of the clones is not present; checked against another copy, under half of the missing clones reflect an unresolved V gene, and the others are unexplained. V, J and clone size reflect that table, while D and trimming were determined from the DNA. In all, the sample holds roughly 100,000 clones, and approximately 86% of those were seen once. Clones ranked in the top ten supply about 3.5% of the sample.

Collaborating institutions collected whole blood in K2EDTA tubes following their own protocols. For TCRbeta analysis, collaborators shipped samples as frozen whole blood, isolated PBMCs, or DNA extracted from either of those sample types. This entry is derived from a study of blood T cell repertoires in COVID-19 (dated by TCRdb to the early 2020s). For the wider study: Collaborator samples came from the United States, Italy and Spain and covered acute and convalescent phases of COVID-19. Subjects who had been exposed to COVID-19, were actively infected with it, or had recovered from it provided the deeply sampled blood TCRbeta repertoires that made up the dataset. The prospective study material was composed of cDNA or gDNA derived from T cells, B-cell-depleted T cells, or PBMCs. Where available, HLA class I and class II types were obtained from metadata supplied by the sample provider rather than from assay-based typing. A freely available public database, intended as a resource for researchers studying the immune response to SARS-CoV-2, is where the repertoires were released. Sample metadata almost always included a de-identified subject ID, COVID-19 status, age in years and sex. Samples were obtained from the ongoing ImmuneRACE study (first 160 participants) and from some 1,300 subjects provided by 6 global collaborators.

From the cysteine through the phenylalanine, the CDR3 covers 14 amino acids. The entry retains the CDR3 DNA only, 42 bases that are in frame from base 1. Taken from the germline V gene, the CDR1 and CDR2 loops are SGHTA and FQGNSA. Relative to germline, V is 1 base shorter and J is 5 bases shorter, with 11 bases between their ends. Findings and caveats that apply to the study as a whole: The quantity of clinical and demographic metadata differed by source and by participant and was supplied without curation.

The clonotype comes from a human donor in a cohort sampled during active COVID-19. The sequence links TRBV7-2 to TRBJ2-5; TRBD1 could be the D gene, as 6 bases match. Sequencing input: peripheral blood. Here the CDR3 is given as CASSLGWQGETQYF. The nucleotide sequence reads TGTGCCAGCAGCTTAGGTTGGCAGGGGGAGACCCAGTACTTC.